Listed here are 10 T cell receptor beta chains from one sample, sequenced in a study of cytomegalovirus exposure and HLA in healthy donors. Both 60 Vbeta primers and 13 Jbeta primers went into the PCR. TCRdb keeps only in-frame clones here, not all; method: immunoSEQ multiplex PCR. The sample shows 100,000 to 150,000 clones, roughly 85% of them seen only once. Sequenced input: PBMCs. These receptors came from a man younger than 35 in good health and CMV-seropositive.

The chain uses TRBV7-6 and TRBJ2-2; D is unclear. CDR3 length: 15 residues. The V end lost 3 bases, the J end lost 7 bases, and 15 bases lay between the germline ends. In germline, CDR1 is SGHVS, CDR2 FNYEAQ. The CDR3 sequence: CASSFGVLTGGELFF. The CDR3 nucleotides read TGTGCCAGCAGCTTTGGCGTACTGACGGGCGGGGAGCTGTTTTTT.

The chain combines TRBV6-5 with TRBJ1-1, with 7 bases that match TRBD1. Germline CDR1 reads MNHEY; CDR2 reads SVGAGI. The CDR3 covers 13 residues. The V gene end was trimmed by 2 bases and the J gene end by 7 bases; junction bases not matched to a gene: 4. The CDR3 here is CASSYPGGLEAFF. The CDR3 bases are TGTGCCAGCAGTTACCCAGGGGGGCTTGAAGCTTTCTTT.

In DNA form, the CDR3 reads TGTGCCAGCAGCTCAATTGTGGGGGGATCGGAGCAGTTCTTC. Translation: CASSSIVGGSEQFF. The rearrangement uses TRBV11-2 and TRBJ2-1; a possible D gene is TRBD2 (6 bases). Germline loops: CDR1 SGHAT, CDR2 FQNNGV. CDR3 length: 14 residues. Between the trimmed V and J ends, which lost 4 bases and 10 bases, there was a span of 17 bases.

V and J are TRBV5-5 and TRBJ1-5; weak D call: TRBD1 (5 bases). The CDR3 sequence is 16 residues long. In germline, CDR1 is SGHKS, CDR2 YYEKEE (reference sequence). The V gene lost 0 bases and the J gene lost 0 bases, with 10 bases spanning the gap. CDR3 DNA sequence: TGTGCCAGCAGCTTGGACCCAGGGCATAGCAATCAGCCCCAGCATTTT. Its protein is CASSLDPGHSNQPQHF.

The V and J genes are TRBV7-9 and TRBJ1-1; D perhaps matches TRBD1 (6 bases). There are 13 residues in the CDR3. Germline assignment: CDR1 SEHNR and CDR2 FQNEAQ (reference sequence). V lost 3 bases and J lost 4, with 9 bases in between. The CDR3 is CASSLTGGTEAFF. The CDR3 DNA sequence: TGTGCCAGCAGCTTGACAGGTGGCACTGAAGCTTTCTTT.

The V gene is TRBV6-5, the J gene TRBJ2-5; 8 bases align to TRBD1. Trimming removed 6 bases from V and 1 base from J; junction bases left unmatched: 4. The CDR3 contains 14 residues. CDR1 MNHEY and CDR2 SVGAGI come from the germline V gene. The CDR3 region has the DNA TGTGCCAGCAGGGGAGACAGGGGCCAAGAGACCCAGTACTTC. Protein product: CASRGDRGQETQYF.

The chain is built from TRBV5-4 and TRBJ2-7, with 10 bases that match TRBD2. J lost 6 bases, V lost 3 bases, and 9 bases had no gene match. Germline loops: CDR1 SGHNT, CDR2 YYREEE (reference sequence). CDR3 length: 15 amino acids. In nucleotides, the CDR3 is TGTGCCAGCAGCTCCCCCGGGACTAGCGTTGCCGAGCAGTACTTC. Encoded protein: CASSSPGTSVAEQYF.

CDR3 sequence (DNA): TGTGCCACCAGCAGAGATCACGGTTACGAGCAGTACTTC. It specifies CATSRDHGYEQYF. The rearrangement links TRBV15 to TRBJ2-7; D is undetermined. This CDR3 is 13 amino acids long. Germline V CDR1 and CDR2: LNHNV, YYDKDF (reference sequence). Between the trimmed V and J ends, which lost 0 bases and 4 bases, there was a span of 7 bases.

The V gene is TRBV7-8, the J gene TRBJ1-5; 8 bases align to TRBD1. Trimming took 2 bases from V and 1 from J; bases not matched to a gene: 1. CDR1 and CDR2 from the germline V gene are SGHVS and FQNEAQ. The CDR3 contains 15 residues. The CDR3 sequence: CASSLQGASNQPQHF. In DNA form, the CDR3 reads TGTGCCAGCAGCTTACAGGGGGCGAGCAATCAGCCCCAGCATTTT.

This clone was counted a single time. The rearrangement links TRBV2 to TRBJ2-5, with D possibly matching TRBD1 (5 bases). V was pared by 3 bases and J by 5 bases, with 10 bases between. This CDR3 region has 13 residues. The germline V gene encodes CDR1 SNHLY and CDR2 FYNNEI. Here the CDR3 DNA reads TGTGCCAGCAGTGATTGGTCAGGGGAGACCCAGTACTTC. This sequence encodes CASSDWSGETQYF.